The 27 T cell receptor beta chains below come from one sample, sequenced in a study of blood T cell repertoires in COVID-19. Assay: immunoSEQ multiplex PCR; the TCRdb copy retains only in-frame clones and omits some. Counted here are some 96,000 clones, more than 85% occurring once; the ten biggest clones make up approximately 7.3%. Sequencing was performed on peripheral blood. Receptor source: a man aged 25-45 years in a cohort sampled during active COVID-19.

The rearrangement links TRBV7-2 to TRBJ2-2; 7 bases fit TRBD1. The CDR3 contains 16 residues. V shed 1 base and J 1 base; nucleotides not matched to a gene: 3. Per germline, CDR1 SGHTA and CDR2 FQGNSA. The DNA for the CDR3 is TGTGCCAGCAGCTTAGTAGGGGGCCGGAACACCGGGGAGCTGTTTTTT. Translating gives CASSLVGGRNTGELFF.

The chain joins TRBV5-1 to TRBJ2-1; TRBD2 matches at 9 bases. CDR1 SGHRS and CDR2 YFSETQ come from the germline V gene. The CDR3 consists of 16 residues. V was pared by 1 base and J by 8 bases, with 10 bases of the junction left unmatched. The CDR3, as DNA: TGCGCCAGCAGCTTGTTGGTGCGGGGGGGTGGCGATGAGCAGTTCTTC. Its translation: CASSLLVRGGGDEQFF.

The rearrangement joins TRBV7-2 to TRBJ2-7; D gene unclear. Deletions cut 1 base from V and 5 bases from J, with 3 bases between. CDR3 length: 11 residues. Per germline, CDR1 SGHTA and CDR2 FQGNSA. The CDR3 region is CASSLEHEQYF. The CDR3 coding sequence is TGTGCCAGCAGCTTAGAGCACGAGCAGTACTTC.

This clone was detected once. The chain joins TRBV6-5 to TRBJ2-3; tentative D call: TRBD2 (6 bases). The ends were cut back, 0 bases at V and 0 bases at J, with 10 bases in the middle. Germline loops: CDR1 MNHEY, CDR2 SVGAGI. This CDR3 region has 16 residues. CDR3 sequence (DNA): TGTGCCAGCAGTTACTCCCTAAGCGGGAGCACAGATACGCAGTATTTT. It yields the protein CASSYSLSGSTDTQYF.

The chain joins TRBV5-4 to TRBJ2-3; D might be TRBD1 (6 bases). Trimming removed 0 bases from V and 3 bases from J, with 11 bases in between. Germline V gene lookup returns CDR1 SGHNT and CDR2 YYREEE (reference sequence). The CDR3 sequence is 15 residues long. CDR3 nucleotide sequence: TGTGCCAGCAGCTTGGGGCAGGGGTGGACAGATACGCAGTATTTT. It yields the protein CASSLGQGWTDTQYF.

The genes are TRBV6-5 and TRBJ2-7, with D hard to call. The CDR3 has 13 residues. In germline, CDR1 is MNHEY, CDR2 SVGAGI. Trimming pared 5 bases from V and 4 bases from J, leaving 12 bases between. CDR3: CASSRGFYYEQYF. CDR3 DNA: TGTGCCAGCAGTAGAGGTTTTTATTACGAGCAGTACTTC.

The V call is TRBV2, the J call TRBJ2-7; D might be TRBD1 (5 bases). Trimming pared 4 bases from V and 0 bases from J, leaving 16 bases between. CDR1 is SNHLY and CDR2 is FYNNEI in the germline V gene. The CDR3 extends over 16 amino acids. The CDR3 is CASSVGAQLLSYEQYF. CDR3 DNA sequence: TGTGCCAGCAGTGTAGGGGCGCAACTTCTCTCCTACGAGCAGTACTTC.

This chain links TRBV7-8 with TRBJ2-1; TRBD2 is a possible D gene (7 bases). The germline CDR1 and CDR2 sequences are SGHVS and FQNEAQ. CDR3 size: 15 residues. Trimming cost V 3 bases and J 1 base, with 10 bases left between them. CDR3 sequence (DNA): TGTGCCAGCAGCTTTGGGGGGGCGTCCTACAATGAGCAGTTCTTC. It encodes CASSFGGASYNEQFF. Complete variable domain (other parts from reference TRBV7-8 and TRBJ2-1): GAGVSQSPRYKVAKRGQDVALRCDPISGHVSLFWYQQALGQGPEFLTYFQNEAQLDKSGLPSDRFFAERPEGSVSTLKIQRTQQEDSAVYLCASSFGGASYNEQFFGPGTRLTVL.

The CDR3 region is CASSQGQGASGANVLTF. The CDR3 DNA is TGTGCCAGCTCCCAGGGACAGGGGGCCTCTGGGGCCAACGTCCTGACTTTC. The chain couples TRBV18 to TRBJ2-6; 12 nucleotides align to TRBD1. V was pared by 6 bases and J by 0 bases, with 3 bases of the junction left unmatched. This CDR3 contains 17 residues. The germline V gene has CDR1 KGHSH and CDR2 LQKENI.

In its sample, this clone was seen a few times. The chain combines TRBV30 with TRBJ1-6; D is possibly TRBD1 (6 bases). Trimming left V 7 bases short and J 8 bases short, with 18 bases between. The V gene's germline CDR1 is GTSNPN and CDR2 SVGIG (reference sequence). The length of the CDR3 is 14 residues. The CDR3 DNA is TGTGCCTCGACTCCGGGACATCCCGATTCACCCCTCCACTTT. Translated, it gives CASTPGHPDSPLHF.

The rearrangement links TRBV19 to TRBJ1-2; weak D call: TRBD1 (6 bases). Trimming removed 6 bases at V and 6 bases at J, with 20 bases between. The CDR3 is 15 residues long. Germline loops: CDR1 LNHDA, CDR2 SQIVND (reference sequence). The CDR3, as DNA: TGTGCCAGTAGGAACTGGCAGGGGATATATGATGGCTACACCTTC. Translated, it gives CASRNWQGIYDGYTF.

The V gene is TRBV6-5, the J gene TRBJ1-1; no reliable D call. The ends were cut back, 0 bases at V and 7 bases at J, with 9 bases in the middle. Germline loops: CDR1 MNHEY, CDR2 SVGAGI. The CDR3 is made up of 13 amino acids. This CDR3 is CASSYSTGFEAFF. CDR3 DNA sequence: TGTGCCAGCAGTTACTCGACGGGGTTTGAAGCTTTCTTT.

The rearrangement links TRBV6-5 to TRBJ2-3, with D perhaps TRBD2 (6 bases). Trimming took 3 bases from V and 3 from J, leaving 13 bases between them. The CDR3 has 15 residues. Per germline, CDR1 MNHEY and CDR2 SVGAGI. The CDR3 protein is CASSYKLGTTDTQYF. The CDR3 DNA follows: TGTGCCAGCAGTTATAAGTTAGGGACTACAGATACGCAGTATTTT.

This clone has more than one count but fewer than ten. This sequence joins TRBV5-1 and TRBJ2-7; TRBD1 agrees at 10 bases. Germline lookup yields CDR1 SGHRS and CDR2 YFSETQ. Germline trimming cut 4 bases from V and 2 bases from J; bases unmatched to any gene: 3. This CDR3 spans 14 amino acids. The CDR3 nucleotides are TGCGCCAGCAGCCAAGGACAGGGGGCCTACGAGCAGTACTTC. This encodes CASSQGQGAYEQYF.

The V gene is TRBV27, the J gene TRBJ1-1; 7 bases are shared with TRBD1. Germline V gene data show CDR1 as MNHEY and CDR2 as SMNVEV (reference sequence). Germline trimming cut 5 bases from V and 3 bases from J; bases unmatched to any gene: 9. The CDR3 runs to 15 residues. CDR3 in amino acids: CASSLQGTRYTEAFF. The CDR3 DNA sequence: TGTGCCAGCAGTCTACAGGGGACGAGGTACACTGAAGCTTTCTTT.

This sequence joins TRBV23-1 and TRBJ2-3, with 9 bases aligning to TRBD2. TRBV23-1 is annotated as an ORF whose role is uncertain. After removal of 11 bases from V and 2 bases from J, the junction contained 14 bases not matched to a gene. The CDR3 is 16 amino acids. The CDR3 coding sequence is TGCGCCTCAGAGCCCCTCTTAGCGGGGGTCACAGATACGCAGTATTTT. Residues: CASEPLLAGVTDTQYF.

This clone was recorded only once. This sequence joins TRBV6-6 and TRBJ1-1; D is unclear. The CDR3 is 13 residues long. Trimming removed 2 bases at V and 4 bases at J, with 8 bases between. Germline CDR1 MNHNY, CDR2 SVGAGI (reference sequence). CDR3 coding DNA: TGTGCCAGCAGTTACAACGAGGGCACTGAAGCTTTCTTT. Its protein product is CASSYNEGTEAFF.

This chain joins TRBV11-3 and TRBJ2-5; the match to TRBD2 covers 7 bases. The CDR3 is 17 residues long. The trim removed 5 bases at V and 2 bases at J, leaving 14 bases unmatched. Germline V CDR1 and CDR2: SGHNT, YENEEA. Written as DNA, the CDR3 is TGTGCCAGCAGCCGATCTCTTAAGGCGGGGGAACAAGAGACCCAGTACTTC. Translation gives CASSRSLKAGEQETQYF. The full variable domain, in which reference TRBV11-3 and TRBJ2-5 provide the parts outside the CDR3, is EAGVVQSPRYKIIEKKQPVAFWCNPISGHNTLYWYLQNLGQGPELLIRYENEEAVDDSQLPKDRFSAERLKGVDSTLKIQPAELGDSAVYLCASSRSLKAGEQETQYFGPGTRLLVL.

The count of this clone is one. This may be a read error: a much more frequent sequence differs by one nucleotide. This chain uses TRBV7-3 with TRBJ2-7, with 9 bases aligning to TRBD2. J gave up 1 base and V 0 bases, and 1 base lay outside the gene matches. The CDR3 spans 15 residues. The germline V gene has CDR1 SGHTA and CDR2 FQGTGA. CDR3 in DNA: TGTGCCAGCAGCTTAACTAGCGGGGGTTCCTACGAGCAGTACTTC. As protein: CASSLTSGGSYEQYF. Supplemented by reference TRBV7-3 and TRBJ2-7, the full variable domain reads GAGVSQTPSNKVTEKGKYVELRCDPISGHTALYWYRQSLGQGPEFLIYFQGTGAADDSGLPNDRFFAVRPEGSVSTLKIQRTERGDSAVYLCASSLTSGGSYEQYFGPGTRLTVT.

The chain is built from TRBV28 and TRBJ2-7; tentative D call: TRBD1 (5 bases). There are 13 residues in the CDR3. Germline loops: CDR1 MDHEN, CDR2 SYDVKM. The V gene lost 5 bases and the J gene lost 6 bases, with 14 bases spanning the gap. CDR3 residues: CASSIYQGSEQYF. The CDR3 DNA reads TGTGCCAGCAGTATCTATCAGGGTAGCGAGCAGTACTTC. The variable domain in full, with the rest retrieved from reference TRBV28 and TRBJ2-7, is DVKVTQSSRYLVKRTGEKVFLECVQDMDHENMFWYRQDPGLGLRLIYFSYDVKMKEKGDIPEGYSVSREKKERFSLILESASTNQTSMYLCASSIYQGSEQYFGPGTRLTVT.

The chain employs TRBV15 and TRBJ2-5; D is ambiguous. V lost 3 bases and J 0 bases, leaving 8 bases between the germline ends. The CDR3 consists of 14 residues. Germline V gene sequence: CDR1 LNHNV, CDR2 YYDKDF (reference sequence). DNA for the CDR3: TGTGCCACCAGCAGTCTCCAGGACCAAGAGACCCAGTACTTC. Its protein is CATSSLQDQETQYF.

Only one count was recorded for this clone. V usage is TRBV29-1 and J usage is TRBJ1-1; 8 positions match TRBD1. J gave up 6 bases and V 7 bases, and 16 bases lay outside the gene matches. Germline-derived CDR1 and CDR2 are SQVTM and ANQGSEA. This CDR3 region has 15 residues. DNA of the CDR3: TGCAGCGCTGATCGGACCAGGGGGCTTTGGGCTGAAGCTTTCTTT. Its translation is CSADRTRGLWAEAFF. Drawing the rest from reference TRBV29-1 and TRBJ1-1, the complete variable domain is SAVISQKPSRDICQRGTSLTIQCQVDSQVTMMFWYRQQPGQSLTLIATANQGSEATYESGFVIDKFPISRPNLTFSTLTVSNMSPEDSSIYLCSADRTRGLWAEAFFGQGTRLTVV.

The chain has TRBV6-2 or TRBV6-3 and TRBJ2-3, with 14 positions matching TRBD2. CDR1 is MNHEY and CDR2 is SVGEGT in the germline V gene. The V and J ends lost 2 bases and 6 bases, in that order; junction bases with no gene match: 16. This CDR3 spans 20 amino acids. The CDR3 sequence: CASSYGDRGLAGVRSDTQYF. The CDR3 region has the DNA TGTGCCAGCAGTTACGGGGACAGGGGACTAGCGGGGGTCCGATCCGATACGCAGTATTTT.

This chain connects TRBV19 to TRBJ1-5; the match to TRBD1 covers 10 bases. The J segment lost 7 bases and the V segment lost 5 bases, leaving 11 bases of the junction unmatched. The CDR3 runs to 16 residues. CDR1 is LNHDA and CDR2 is SQIVND in the germline V gene (reference sequence). The CDR3 sequence: CASSSYPGQGPQPQHF. CDR3 sequence (DNA): TGTGCCAGTAGTTCCTATCCGGGACAGGGGCCCCAGCCCCAGCATTTT.

The chain employs TRBV30 and TRBJ1-4; TRBD1 might be the D (6 bases). Trimming left V 0 bases short and J 6 bases short, with 14 bases between. Germline V gene data show CDR1 as GTSNPN and CDR2 as SVGIG (reference sequence). This CDR3 has 15 residues. CDR3 region: CAWSVRWGRDEKLFF. The CDR3 DNA reads TGTGCCTGGAGTGTAAGGTGGGGGCGCGATGAAAAACTGTTTTTT.

This sequence joins TRBV28 and TRBJ1-4, with no clear D. CDR1 and CDR2 from the germline V gene are MDHEN and SYDVKM. Trimming pared 7 bases from V and 0 bases from J, leaving 12 bases between. The CDR3 runs to 15 residues. The chain's CDR3 is CASNPSGTTNEKLFF. The DNA for the CDR3 is TGTGCCAGCAACCCTTCGGGGACAACTAATGAAAAACTGTTTTTT.

The CDR3, as DNA: TGTGCCACCAGCAGAGATCCCCTTCGCTACGAGCAGTACTTC. Translating it yields CATSRDPLRYEQYF. The chain uses TRBV15 and TRBJ2-7; D gene unclear. CDR1 is LNHNV, CDR2 YYDKDF, per germline (reference sequence). V was trimmed by 0 bases and J by 3 bases, leaving 9 bases between them. This CDR3 region has 14 residues.